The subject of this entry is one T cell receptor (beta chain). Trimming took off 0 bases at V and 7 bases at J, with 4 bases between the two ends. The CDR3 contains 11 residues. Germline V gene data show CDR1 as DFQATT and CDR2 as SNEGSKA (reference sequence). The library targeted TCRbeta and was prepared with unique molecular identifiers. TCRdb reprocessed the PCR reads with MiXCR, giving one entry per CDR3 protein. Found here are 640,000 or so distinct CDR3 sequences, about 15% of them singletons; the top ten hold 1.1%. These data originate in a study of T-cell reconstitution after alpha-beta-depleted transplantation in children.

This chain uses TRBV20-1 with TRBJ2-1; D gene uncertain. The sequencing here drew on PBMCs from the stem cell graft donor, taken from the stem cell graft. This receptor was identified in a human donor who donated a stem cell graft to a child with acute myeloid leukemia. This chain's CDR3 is CSARDVNEQFF. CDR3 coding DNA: TGCAGTGCTAGAGACGTGAATGAGCAGTTCTTC.